Following are 29 T cell receptor beta chains from one sample sequenced in a study of blood T cell repertoires in COVID-19. The repertoire was sequenced with immunoSEQ multiplex PCR; TCRdb's copy has only in-frame clones and lacks some. The table includes around 230,000 clones, 83% detected once. Sequencing input: peripheral blood. These receptors were collected from a woman in her forties with active or convalescent COVID-19.

The chain uses TRBV4-3 and TRBJ1-6; 7 positions match TRBD1. Per germline, CDR1 LGHNA and CDR2 YSLEER. Losses at the gene ends were 0 bases for V and 9 bases for J; bases not matched to a gene: 11. The CDR3 covers 17 residues. The CDR3 nucleotides read TGCGCCAGCAGCCAAGAAACGGGCCCAGGGGGTAGTTCACCCCTCCACTTT. Protein product: CASSQETGPGGSSPLHF.

The chain carries TRBV30 and TRBJ2-5, with D perhaps TRBD1 (6 bases). Germline values: CDR1 GTSNPN, CDR2 SVGIG (reference sequence). Trimming shortened V by 3 bases and J by 5 bases, and 16 bases separated the two germline ends. This CDR3 region has 14 residues. The CDR3 region is CAWSQQGPWETQYF. DNA of the CDR3: TGTGCCTGGAGCCAACAGGGCCCTTGGGAGACCCAGTACTTC.

The V gene is TRBV5-1, the J gene TRBJ1-1; a weak D match, TRBD1 (5 bases). The ends were cut back, 4 bases at V and 3 bases at J, with 10 bases in the middle. This CDR3 comprises 13 residues. Germline V lookup: CDR1 SGHRS, CDR2 YFSETQ. The CDR3 reads CASSGGVHTEAFF. The CDR3 DNA is TGCGCCAGCAGCGGAGGGGTTCACACTGAAGCTTTCTTT.

This clone occurred a few times. This chain's CDR3 is CASSPTDTNEKLFF. The CDR3, as DNA: TGTGCCAGCAGCCCGACAGATACTAATGAAAAACTGTTTTTT. The chain joins TRBV27 to TRBJ1-4; D might be TRBD1 (5 bases). Germline lookup yields CDR1 MNHEY and CDR2 SMNVEV (reference sequence). Trimming left V 6 bases short and J 2 bases short, with 10 bases between. CDR3 length: 14 residues.

A word on this clone: One end of the junction is discordant with germline, which a read error may explain. The chain uses TRBV30 and TRBJ1-1, with a possible D match to TRBD1 (6 bases). The CDR3 runs 14 residues. CDR1 and CDR2 (germline): GTSNPN, SVGIG (reference sequence). CDR3 sequence (DNA): TGTGCCTGGAGTGTCTCAGGGGCCGTCACTAAAGCTTTCTTT. Translated, it gives CAWSVSGAVTKAFF.

The rearrangement joins TRBV3-1 (or the pseudogene TRBV3-2) to TRBJ1-3; weak D call: TRBD1 (6 bases). The CDR3 extends over 14 amino acids. Germline-derived CDR1 and CDR2 are LGHDT and YNNKEL (reference sequence). V lost 7 bases and J lost 1, with 11 bases in between. The CDR3 region is CASKGTSSGNTIYF. The CDR3 nucleotides read TGTGCCAGCAAAGGGACATCATCTGGAAACACCATATATTTT.

The gene calls are TRBV11-2 and TRBJ2-3, with D perhaps matching TRBD2 (6 bases). Germline loops: CDR1 SGHAT, CDR2 FQNNGV. There are 16 residues in the CDR3. The germline V and J ends were trimmed by 5 bases and 1 base, with 16 bases remaining between them. Written as DNA, the CDR3 is TGTGCCAGCAGCGGAGGGACCAAGTCGGGCACAGATACGCAGTATTTT. This translates into CASSGGTKSGTDTQYF.

The chain has TRBV11-3 and TRBJ1-2, with TRBD1 identical over 10 bases. With V trimmed by 5 bases and J by 4 bases, 7 bases remained unmatched. The V gene's germline CDR1 is SGHNT and CDR2 YENEEA. The CDR3 length is 15 residues. CDR3 protein: CASSGPGQGTYGYTF. The CDR3 DNA is TGTGCCAGCAGCGGTCCGGGACAGGGGACCTATGGCTACACCTTC.

This clone has just a few counts. V gene TRBV7-9 combines with J gene TRBJ1-2; TRBD1 agrees at 9 bases. Germline CDR1 and CDR2: SEHNR and FQNEAQ (reference sequence). The CDR3 extends over 14 amino acids. V shed 3 bases, J shed 2 bases, and the junction held 1 base outside the gene matches. CDR3 coding DNA: TGTGCCAGCAGCTTCGGGACAGGGAACTATGGCTACACCTTC. Translated, it gives CASSFGTGNYGYTF.

The gene calls are TRBV19 and TRBJ2-2; D is uncertain. The CDR3 has 16 amino acids. V lost 4 bases to trimming and J lost 6 bases, with 18 bases between them. Germline-derived CDR1 and CDR2 are LNHDA and SQIVND (reference sequence). CDR3 region: CASSTLVAPPAGELFF. Written as DNA, the CDR3 is TGTGCCAGTAGTACGTTGGTTGCCCCACCAGCCGGGGAGCTGTTTTTT.

The rearrangement links TRBV7-9 to TRBJ2-1, with D maybe TRBD1 (5 bases). Germline values: CDR1 SEHNR, CDR2 FQNEAQ (reference sequence). V lost 1 base and J 7 bases, leaving 11 bases between the germline ends. The CDR3 loop spans 14 amino acids. For the CDR3, the DNA is TGTGCCAGCAGCTTAGGGGAAGGGGTAAATGAGCAGTTCTTC. Its translation: CASSLGEGVNEQFF.

This clone was picked up many times. The genes are TRBV10-3 and TRBJ1-3, with 7 bases lining up with TRBD1. The V segment lost 6 bases and the J segment 2 bases; nucleotides outside the gene matches: 7. The CDR3 is 15 residues long. CDR1 is ENHRY, CDR2 SYGVKD, per germline. CDR3 sequence: CAISPGGTTGNTIYF. In DNA form, the CDR3 reads TGTGCCATCAGCCCAGGGGGTACAACTGGAAACACCATATATTTT.

The V call is TRBV7-2, the J call TRBJ1-5, with 8 bases lining up with TRBD1. CDR3 length: 14 amino acids. Germline V gene sequence: CDR1 SGHTA, CDR2 FQGNSA. V was clipped by 5 bases and J by 4 bases; unmatched bases: 4. CDR3 in amino acids: CASSKQGGNQPQHF. In DNA form, the CDR3 reads TGTGCCAGCAGCAAACAGGGGGGGAATCAGCCCCAGCATTTT.

The chain couples TRBV4-3 to TRBJ1-2; 7 positions match TRBD1. Germline-derived CDR1 and CDR2 are LGHNA and YSLEER. The CDR3 has 16 amino acids. After removal of 0 bases from V and 1 base from J, the junction contained 5 bases not matched to a gene. The CDR3 protein is CASSQDRDRHNYGYTF. In DNA, the CDR3 is TGCGCCAGCAGCCAAGACCGGGACAGACATAACTATGGCTACACCTTC.

The chain combines TRBV4-2 with TRBJ2-3; D is perhaps TRBD2 (6 bases). Germline V CDR1 and CDR2: LGHNA, YNFKEQ. This CDR3 contains 17 residues. Trimming cost V 4 bases and J 0 bases, with 17 bases left between them. The CDR3 DNA reads TGTGCCAGCAGCCTCCAACTCCGGGGGACTAGCACAGATACGCAGTATTTT. Translated, it gives CASSLQLRGTSTDTQYF.

This rearrangement joins TRBV11-2 to TRBJ2-5; 7 nucleotides line up with TRBD2. The J segment lost 4 bases and the V segment lost 1 base, leaving 6 bases of the junction unmatched. The CDR3 is 15 amino acids. Looked up from germline, CDR1 is SGHAT and CDR2 is FQNNGV. CDR3 protein: CASSLVGGRGETQYF. The CDR3 nucleotides read TGTGCCAGCAGCTTAGTCGGAGGGAGGGGAGAGACCCAGTACTTC.

The rearrangement links TRBV27 to TRBJ2-7; 8 bases agree with TRBD1. Germline-derived CDR1 and CDR2 are MNHEY and SMNVEV (reference sequence). The V gene end was trimmed by 6 bases and the J gene end by 2 bases; junction bases not matched to a gene: 6. The CDR3 loop spans 14 amino acids. The CDR3 loop reads CASSLAQGAYEQYF. CDR3 in DNA: TGTGCCAGCAGCTTAGCACAGGGGGCCTACGAGCAGTACTTC.

This clone was counted once. V usage is TRBV5-4 and J usage is TRBJ1-2; possibly TRBD1 for D (5 bases). The CDR3 length is 13 residues. The germline V and J ends were trimmed by 9 bases and 4 bases, with 16 bases remaining between them. From germline, CDR1 is SGHNT and CDR2 YYREEE (reference sequence). The CDR3 here is CATAGIKVYGYTF. In DNA form, the CDR3 reads TGTGCCACCGCAGGGATCAAGGTCTATGGCTACACCTTC.

The chain uses TRBV7-9 and TRBJ1-1; D is unresolved. The CDR3 has 12 residues. V gave up 5 bases and J gave up 6 bases, with 10 bases separating them. In germline, CDR1 is SEHNR, CDR2 FQNEAQ (reference sequence). The CDR3 reads CASSQWTAEAFF. The CDR3 DNA reads TGTGCCAGCAGCCAATGGACTGCTGAAGCTTTCTTT.

This clone was observed a handful of times. The chain uses TRBV20-1 and TRBJ2-7, with no clear D. V lost 1 base and J lost 7, with 5 bases in between. The CDR3 has 10 amino acids. Germline values: CDR1 DFQATT, CDR2 SNEGSKA (reference sequence). This CDR3 reads CSARAAEQYF. The CDR3 DNA is TGCAGTGCTAGAGCCGCGGAGCAGTACTTC.

This clone was found a few times. This chain connects TRBV29-1 to TRBJ2-3, with D perhaps matching TRBD1 (6 bases). The CDR3 totals 14 residues. Germline V gene lookup returns CDR1 SQVTM and CDR2 ANQGSEA. V lost 6 bases and J lost 1, with 14 bases in between. The CDR3 sequence is CSVAGATGTDTQYF. CDR3 sequence (DNA): TGCAGCGTCGCAGGGGCCACCGGCACAGATACGCAGTATTTT.

This clone was seen a few times. This rearrangement joins TRBV12-5 to TRBJ2-4; 7 bases line up with TRBD1. Unmatched junction bases numbered 12, after V lost 0 bases and J lost 1 base. CDR1 is LGHNT and CDR2 is FRNRAP in the germline V gene. The CDR3 contains 19 residues. The CDR3 spells CASGLVIERGRRAKNIQYF. CDR3 nucleotide sequence: TGTGCTAGTGGTTTGGTAATTGAAAGGGGGCGGAGGGCCAAAAACATTCAGTACTTC.

The rearrangement links TRBV12-5 to TRBJ2-1; TRBD2 aligns across 13 bases. Germline V gives CDR1 LGHNT, CDR2 FRNRAP. The CDR3 contains 17 residues. The V and J ends lost 2 bases and 4 bases, in that order; junction bases with no gene match: 5. CDR3 amino acids: CASGLPTSGRGYNEQFF. The CDR3 DNA follows: TGTGCTAGTGGTTTGCCCACTAGCGGGAGGGGATACAATGAGCAGTTCTTC.

This chain uses TRBV14 with TRBJ2-3; 9 positions agree with TRBD2. CDR1 is SGHDN, CDR2 FVKESK, per germline. The CDR3 runs 15 residues. V was pared by 10 bases and J by 2 bases, with 10 bases of the junction left unmatched. In DNA form, the CDR3 reads TGTGCCACCCAGCCCTTAGCGGGGGTCACAGATACGCAGTATTTT. The encoded protein is CATQPLAGVTDTQYF.

In its sample, this clone was seen once. This rearrangement joins TRBV7-9 to TRBJ2-1, with 11 positions matching TRBD2. CDR1 and CDR2 (germline): SEHNR, FQNEAQ (reference sequence). This CDR3 has 15 residues. Losses at the gene ends were 6 bases for V and 6 bases for J; bases not matched to a gene: 7. The CDR3 DNA follows: TGTGCCAGCAGTGAAAGACTAGCGGGAATCAATGAGCAGTTCTTC. Translated, it gives CASSERLAGINEQFF.

This sequence joins TRBV2 and TRBJ1-5, with TRBD1 identical over 9 bases. V dropped 5 bases and J dropped 1; count of bases not matched to a gene: 6. Looked up from germline, CDR1 is SNHLY and CDR2 is FYNNEI. The CDR3 runs 16 residues. CDR3 nucleotides: TGTGCCAGCAGTAGCCGGGACAGGGAAAGCAATCAGCCCCAGCATTTT. Residues: CASSSRDRESNQPQHF.

The chain links TRBV30 to TRBJ1-5, with D possibly being TRBD1 (6 bases). Germline loops: CDR1 GTSNPN, CDR2 SVGIG (reference sequence). The CDR3 spans 14 residues. With 1 base removed from V and 5 bases from J, the gap between germline ends came to 12 bases. For the CDR3, the DNA is TGTGCCTGGAGTGCAACAGGGAAATATCAGCCCCAGCATTTT. Protein: CAWSATGKYQPQHF.

The count of this clone is one. CDR3 DNA: TGTGCCAGCAGTTTAAGTCTTCCTTGGGCAGGGGATTCACCCCTCCACTTT. Amino acid sequence: CASSLSLPWAGDSPLHF. This chain uses TRBV28 with TRBJ1-6, with a possible D match to TRBD1 (6 bases). The CDR3 is made up of 17 amino acids. CDR1 MDHEN and CDR2 SYDVKM come from the germline V gene. Trimming took 2 bases from V and 8 from J, leaving 19 bases between them.

This clone was observed once. The rearrangement uses TRBV19 and TRBJ1-5; 9 bases agree with TRBD1. V trimming: 7 bases; J trimming: 5 bases; junction bases outside the gene matches: 6. The CDR3 extends over 14 amino acids. Germline V gives CDR1 LNHDA, CDR2 SQIVND (reference sequence). The CDR3 nucleotides are TGTGCCAGTACGGGCGGGACAGGGCATCAGCCCCAGCATTTT. This translates into CASTGGTGHQPQHF.